The 32 T cell receptor beta chains given below trace back to one sample, sequenced in a study of PD-L1 blockade in urothelial cancer. Time point in this sample: pretreatment peripheral blood. Assay: immunoSEQ multiplex PCR; the TCRdb copy retains only in-frame clones and omits some. The data contain around 130,000 clones, about four fifths of them seen just once; the ten biggest clones take up 3.2%. Material: PBMCs, obtained around atezolizumab (anti-PD-L1) treatment. The receptors here all came from a middle-aged man with urothelial cancer.

This chain links TRBV28 with TRBJ2-3; 9 nucleotides line up with TRBD2. This CDR3 is built from 19 residues. The ends lost 7 bases at V and 0 bases at J; junction bases unmatched: 17. The germline gives CDR1 MDHEN, CDR2 SYDVKM. The CDR3 here is CASTFQSSGTYTSTDTQYF. CDR3 sequence (DNA): TGTGCCAGCACTTTTCAGTCTAGCGGGACTTATACTAGCACAGATACGCAGTATTTT.

The chain joins TRBV7-2 to TRBJ2-7; D call uncertain. The CDR3 spans 13 residues. Trimming left V 4 bases short and J 1 base short, with 8 bases between. Germline CDR1 SGHTA, CDR2 FQGNSA. CDR3 DNA: TGTGCCAGCAGCTATAGCCCGTCCTACGAGCAGTACTTC. It translates to CASSYSPSYEQYF.

This clone has just one count. The chain has TRBV28 and TRBJ1-5, with TRBD1 matching over 7 bases. Germline trimming cut 2 bases from V and 2 bases from J; bases unmatched to any gene: 3. The germline V gene has CDR1 MDHEN and CDR2 SYDVKM. The CDR3 is made up of 15 amino acids. CDR3 in DNA: TGTGCCAGCAGTTTACGACAGGGCGGCAATCAGCCCCAGCATTTT. This translates into CASSLRQGGNQPQHF.

The chain employs TRBV15 and TRBJ2-1, with 8 bases lining up with TRBD2. The CDR3 runs to 15 residues. V gave up 0 bases and J gave up 7 bases; unmatched junction bases: 5. Germline values: CDR1 LNHNV, CDR2 YYDKDF (reference sequence). The CDR3 region has the DNA TGTGCCACCAGCAGAGATACAGCGGGAGATAATGAGCAGTTCTTC. It specifies CATSRDTAGDNEQFF.

This clone was counted only a few times. The V gene is TRBV5-1, the J gene TRBJ2-2; perhaps TRBD1 as D (5 bases). Trimming pared 4 bases from V and 7 bases from J, leaving 14 bases between. The CDR3 extends over 14 amino acids. Germline CDR1 is SGHRS and CDR2 is YFSETQ. DNA for the CDR3: TGCGCCAGCAGCACAGCAGGGTACGGCGGGGAGCTGTTTTTT. Translated, it gives CASSTAGYGGELFF.

The chain has TRBV28 and TRBJ2-7, with a tentative D call TRBD2 (6 bases). This CDR3 is 11 amino acids long. V was shortened by 10 bases and J by 10 bases, with 17 bases between the two germline ends. Germline CDR1 and CDR2: MDHEN and SYDVKM. The CDR3 sequence: CATAPGSIQYF. The CDR3 DNA reads as TGTGCCACCGCTCCCGGGAGTATCCAGTACTTC.

The rearrangement joins TRBV18 to TRBJ2-7, with D possibly TRBD1 on 5 matching bases. With 5 bases removed from V and 0 bases from J, the gap between germline ends came to 5 bases. The CDR3 runs 12 residues. From germline, CDR1 is KGHSH and CDR2 LQKENI. The CDR3 protein is CASSGASYEQYF. CDR3 DNA sequence: TGTGCCAGCTCAGGGGCCTCCTACGAGCAGTACTTC.

Only a few counts were recorded for this clone. The gene calls are TRBV10-3 and TRBJ1-5, with a possible D match to TRBD1 (6 bases). The germline V gene has CDR1 ENHRY and CDR2 SYGVKD. V lost 0 bases, J lost 11 bases, and 20 bases lay in between. The CDR3 loop spans 16 amino acids. The CDR3 DNA reads as TGTGCCATCAGTGAGTCTAGTCAGGGGCCCGATGGGTCCCAGCATTTT. This encodes CAISESSQGPDGSQHF.

The J gene is TRBJ2-7, the V gene TRBV28; a weak D match, TRBD2 (6 bases). V dropped 6 bases and J dropped 2 bases, with 17 bases sitting between them. CDR1 and CDR2 from the germline V gene are MDHEN and SYDVKM. CDR3 size: 15 residues. The CDR3 DNA sequence: TGTGCCAGCAGGCCGGCGGGACGGCACACCTACGAGCAGTACTTC. As protein: CASRPAGRHTYEQYF.

The gene calls are TRBV19 and TRBJ2-3, with 7 bases that match TRBD2. This CDR3 region has 15 residues. Germline V gene data show CDR1 as LNHDA and CDR2 as SQIVND (reference sequence). V lost 1 base and J lost 0; bases outside the gene matches: 1. CDR3: CASSIGLASTDTQYF. CDR3 nucleotides: TGTGCCAGTAGTATAGGACTAGCCAGCACAGATACGCAGTATTTT.

J is TRBJ2-3 and V is TRBV5-4; a weak D match, TRBD2 (5 bases). With 2 bases removed from V and 0 bases from J, the gap between germline ends came to 13 bases. This CDR3 spans 16 amino acids. Germline CDR1 reads SGHNT; CDR2 reads YYREEE (reference sequence). The DNA for the CDR3 is TGTGCCAGCAGCTTCGTCGGGATGGGGAGCACAGATACGCAGTATTTT. Amino acids: CASSFVGMGSTDTQYF. Full variable domain (remainder filled in from reference TRBV5-4 and TRBJ2-3): ETGVTQSPTHLIKTRGQQVTLRCSSQSGHNTVSWYQQALGQGPQFIFQYYREEENGRGNFPPRFSGLQFPNYSSELNVNALELDDSALYLCASSFVGMGSTDTQYFGPGTRLTVL.

The chain recombines TRBV11-2 with TRBJ1-1; no firm D call. CDR3 length equals 12 residues. Trimming stripped 5 bases from V and 7 bases from J, with 11 bases between. Looked up from germline, CDR1 is SGHAT and CDR2 is FQNNGV. This CDR3 is CASSPTTVEAFF. The DNA of the CDR3 is TGTGCCAGCAGCCCGACTACCGTTGAAGCTTTCTTT.

The rearrangement links TRBV6-6 to TRBJ1-5; D is unclear. Trimming stripped 3 bases from V and 6 bases from J, with 9 bases between. Germline CDR1 MNHNY, CDR2 SVGAGI (reference sequence). The CDR3 has 13 amino acids. CDR3 in amino acids: CASSYDRLQPQHF. The CDR3 region has the DNA TGTGCCAGCAGTTATGACCGACTTCAGCCCCAGCATTTT.

This clone occurred once. The genes are TRBV30 and TRBJ2-1; 7 nucleotides align to TRBD2. This CDR3 region has 16 residues. V trimming: 4 bases; J trimming: 8 bases; junction bases outside the gene matches: 17. CDR1 is GTSNPN, CDR2 SVGIG, per germline (reference sequence). CDR3 sequence reads: CAWTPGGLVRFDEQFF. The CDR3 DNA reads TGTGCCTGGACCCCGGGAGGACTAGTAAGATTCGATGAGCAGTTCTTC.

The genes are TRBV7-3 and TRBJ2-1; D perhaps matches TRBD2 (6 bases). The CDR3 runs to 16 residues. V lost 0 bases and J 4 bases, leaving 13 bases between the germline ends. In germline, CDR1 is SGHTA, CDR2 FQGTGA. Here the CDR3 reads CASSLTLLAPYNEQFF. For the CDR3, the DNA is TGTGCCAGCAGCTTAACTCTCCTAGCGCCATACAATGAGCAGTTCTTC.

The V and J genes are TRBV19 and TRBJ2-7; TRBD1 matches 8 bases. This CDR3 contains 12 residues. Germline values: CDR1 LNHDA, CDR2 SQIVND (reference sequence). Trimming cost V 7 bases and J 6 bases; bases outside gene matches: 5. CDR3 DNA sequence: TGTGCCAGTAAATCAGGGGGCGGCGAGCAGTACTTC. It is translated as CASKSGGGEQYF.

The chain links TRBV6-5 to TRBJ1-2; 7 nucleotides align to TRBD1. The CDR3 consists of 15 residues. CDR1 and CDR2 from the germline V gene are MNHEY and SVGAGI. Trimming cost V 2 bases and J 0 bases; bases outside gene matches: 3. CDR3 protein: CASSYDRAPNYGYTF. The DNA of the CDR3 is TGTGCCAGCAGTTACGACAGGGCTCCTAACTATGGCTACACCTTC.

The rearrangement links TRBV4-2 to TRBJ2-3; 7 nucleotides line up with TRBD2. Germline values: CDR1 LGHNA, CDR2 YNFKEQ. The CDR3 is 15 residues long. V shed 4 bases, J shed 3 bases, and the junction held 7 bases outside the gene matches. The CDR3 DNA is TGTGCCAGCAGCCTTGGACTAGGGAAAACAGATACGCAGTATTTT. This sequence encodes CASSLGLGKTDTQYF.

The chain recombines TRBV4-1 with TRBJ2-1; 7 nucleotides agree with TRBD2. Germline CDR1 and CDR2: MGHRA and YSYEKL. V lost 0 bases, J lost 7 bases, and 6 bases stayed unmatched. This CDR3 is built from 15 residues. CDR3 bases: TGCGCCAGCAGCCAAGATTGGCGGGAGTGGAATGAGCAGTTCTTC. This encodes CASSQDWREWNEQFF.

This clone was detected only once. The J gene is TRBJ1-1, the V gene TRBV15; TRBD1 might be the D (6 bases). The CDR3 runs to 13 residues. V shed 7 bases and J shed 1 base, with 10 bases lying between them. The germline V gene has CDR1 LNHNV and CDR2 YYDKDF (reference sequence). CDR3: CATKGTPNTEAFF. In DNA form, the CDR3 reads TGTGCCACCAAGGGGACACCGAACACTGAAGCTTTCTTT.

The V and J genes are TRBV5-1 and TRBJ1-2; no clear D gene. The CDR3 length is 13 residues. Germline CDR1 reads SGHRS; CDR2 reads YFSETQ. The V end lost 1 base, the J end lost 8 bases, and 12 bases lay between the germline ends. This CDR3 is CASSLKPLQGYTF. CDR3 sequence (DNA): TGCGCCAGCAGCTTGAAGCCGCTCCAAGGCTACACCTTC.

The chain's CDR3 is CASSIRTATDSGSPLHF. The CDR3 DNA sequence: TGTGCCAGTAGTATTCGGACAGCCACCGACTCAGGATCACCCCTCCACTTT. V gene TRBV19 combines with J gene TRBJ1-6; a possible D gene is TRBD1 (6 bases). The CDR3 contains 17 residues. Germline V lookup: CDR1 LNHDA, CDR2 SQIVND (reference sequence). V lost 3 bases and J lost 10, with 22 bases in between.

The chain employs TRBV16 and TRBJ1-5; D gene unclear. The germline V and J ends were trimmed by 0 bases and 6 bases, with 18 bases remaining between them. This CDR3 contains 17 residues. The germline gives CDR1 KGHSY, CDR2 FQNENV. The CDR3 coding sequence is TGTGCCAGCAGCCAATCGATAGGAGGGTCCGGCGTTCAGCCCCAGCATTTT. Its translation: CASSQSIGGSGVQPQHF.

The chain combines TRBV6-6 with TRBJ1-2; D uncertain. CDR3 length equals 13 residues. The germline V and J ends were trimmed by 8 bases and 1 base, with 11 bases remaining between them. Germline lookup yields CDR1 MNHNY and CDR2 SVGAGI (reference sequence). Here the CDR3 reads CASSSAVNYGYTF. In nucleotides, the CDR3 is TGTGCCAGCTCCTCTGCGGTTAACTATGGCTACACCTTC.

This chain links TRBV15 with TRBJ1-1; D remains unclear. With 5 bases removed from V and 0 bases from J, the gap between germline ends came to 13 bases. There are 15 residues in the CDR3. Germline V gene lookup returns CDR1 LNHNV and CDR2 YYDKDF (reference sequence). The CDR3 nucleotides are TGTGCCACCAGCCGTGCGGGCAGCATGAACACTGAAGCTTTCTTT. Translated: CATSRAGSMNTEAFF.

The V and J genes are TRBV28 and TRBJ2-2; 9 bases map to TRBD2. CDR3 length: 15 residues. Germline V CDR1 and CDR2: MDHEN, SYDVKM. Trimming cost V 6 bases and J 4 bases; bases outside gene matches: 6. CDR3 DNA: TGTGCCAGCAGCCCTAGCGGGATCGGCACCGGGGAGCTGTTTTTT. Residues: CASSPSGIGTGELFF.

The chain joins TRBV5-6 to TRBJ1-3; D might be TRBD1 (6 bases). Germline V gives CDR1 SGHDT, CDR2 YYEEEE. V was trimmed by 1 base and J by 5 bases, leaving 10 bases between them. The CDR3 is 14 residues long. The CDR3 nucleotides are TGTGCCAGCAGCTTGTGGACAGCTCGAAACACCATATATTTT. This sequence encodes CASSLWTARNTIYF. The full variable domain, with the rest looked up from reference TRBV5-6 and TRBJ1-3, is DAGVTQSPTHLIKTRGQQVTLRCSPKSGHDTVSWYQQALGQGPQFIFQYYEEEERQRGNFPDRFSGHQFPNYSSELNVNALLLGDSALYLCASSLWTARNTIYFGEGSWLTVV.

The chain's CDR3 is CASSYPGDSPLHF. The CDR3 DNA is TGTGCCAGCAGTTATCCCGGTGATTCACCCCTCCACTTT. The chain couples TRBV6-6 to TRBJ1-6; D not resolved. The germline V gene has CDR1 MNHNY and CDR2 SVGAGI (reference sequence). This CDR3 spans 13 amino acids. Trimming removed 3 bases at V and 8 bases at J, with 8 bases between.

For the CDR3, the DNA is TGTGCCAGCAGCTTAGTGGGTTCTGGGACAGGGCGCAATGAGCAGTTCTTC. Amino acids: CASSLVGSGTGRNEQFF. The rearrangement uses TRBV11-1 and TRBJ2-1, with 9 positions matching TRBD1. The V segment lost 1 base and the J segment 6 bases; nucleotides outside the gene matches: 10. In germline, CDR1 is SGHAT, CDR2 FQDESV (reference sequence). The CDR3 runs to 17 residues.

The chain carries TRBV7-2 and TRBJ2-2; 8 bases line up with TRBD2. Germline CDR1 reads SGHTA; CDR2 reads FQGNSA. The CDR3 contains 14 residues. V trimming: 5 bases; J trimming: 8 bases; junction bases outside the gene matches: 7. The CDR3 nucleotides read TGTGCCAGCAGCCCACTAGCGGTACGGGGGGAGCTGTTTTTT. Protein: CASSPLAVRGELFF.

This clone was picked up a small number of times. V and J are TRBV10-1 and TRBJ2-3; 12 nucleotides line up with TRBD1. Germline CDR1 is WNHNN and CDR2 is SYGVQD (reference sequence). The length of the CDR3 is 15 residues. The trim removed 4 bases at V and 4 bases at J, leaving 3 bases unmatched. In DNA, the CDR3 is TGCGCCAGCAGTGGGGGACAGGGGGCCGCAGATACGCAGTATTTT. This codes for CASSGGQGAADTQYF.

This chain joins TRBV19 and TRBJ1-4, with 9 nucleotides matching TRBD1. There are 15 residues in the CDR3. The germline gives CDR1 LNHDA, CDR2 SQIVND (reference sequence). The V gene end was trimmed by 7 bases and the J gene end by 4 bases; junction bases not matched to a gene: 7. The chain's CDR3 is CASTHRDRVNEKLFF. In DNA form, the CDR3 reads TGTGCCAGTACCCACCGGGACAGGGTTAATGAAAAACTGTTTTTT. Together with reference TRBV19 and TRBJ1-4, the CDR3 gives the full variable domain: DGGITQSPKYLFRKEGQNVTLSCEQNLNHDAMYWYRQDPGQGLRLIYYSQIVNDFQKGDIAEGYSVSREKKESFPLTVTSAQKNPTAFYLCASTHRDRVNEKLFFGSGTQLSVL.